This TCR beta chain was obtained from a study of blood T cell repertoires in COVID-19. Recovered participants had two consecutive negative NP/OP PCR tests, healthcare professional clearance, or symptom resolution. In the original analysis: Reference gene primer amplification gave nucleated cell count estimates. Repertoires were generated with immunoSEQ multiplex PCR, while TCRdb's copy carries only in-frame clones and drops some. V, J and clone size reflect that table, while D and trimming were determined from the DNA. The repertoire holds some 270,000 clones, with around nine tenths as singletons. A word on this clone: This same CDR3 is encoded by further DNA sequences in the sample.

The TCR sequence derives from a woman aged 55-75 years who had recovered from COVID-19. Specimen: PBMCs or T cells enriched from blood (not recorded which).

CDR3 protein: CASSLGGDTQYF. Here the CDR3 DNA reads TGTGCCAGCAGTTTGGGAGGAGATACGCAGTATTTT. The chain couples TRBV12-3 or TRBV12-4 to TRBJ2-3, with D tentatively TRBD2 (6 bases). The germline V and J ends were trimmed by 3 bases and 5 bases, with 6 bases remaining between them. The length of the CDR3 is 12 residues.